The source of this T cell receptor (beta chain) is a study of T cells in Graves' hyperthyroidism and ophthalmopathy. TCR beta CDR3 regions were amplified from RNA. Primed by the HTBI set, a first-round RT-PCR was run on the TCR CDR3. TCRdb recomputed calls from the multiplex PCR reads with MiXCR, one row per CDR3 protein. The sample records 530,000 or so distinct CDR3 sequences, roughly 50% being singletons. This clonotype has just a few counts. A junction boundary mismatches the germline segment, possibly from a read error. The CDR3 extends over 12 amino acids. The germline V gene encodes CDR1 SEHNR and CDR2 FQNEAQ (reference sequence).

This receptor was taken from a woman aged 18-29 years with Graves' hyperthyroidism. Material for sequencing was peripheral blood or thyroid tissue (not recorded which). This rearrangement joins TRBV7-9 to TRBJ2-7; perhaps TRBD1 as D (6 bases). The CDR3 loop reads CASSLVRGEQCF. CDR3 DNA sequence: TGTGCCAGCAGCTTAGTCAGGGGCGAGCAGTGCTTC.